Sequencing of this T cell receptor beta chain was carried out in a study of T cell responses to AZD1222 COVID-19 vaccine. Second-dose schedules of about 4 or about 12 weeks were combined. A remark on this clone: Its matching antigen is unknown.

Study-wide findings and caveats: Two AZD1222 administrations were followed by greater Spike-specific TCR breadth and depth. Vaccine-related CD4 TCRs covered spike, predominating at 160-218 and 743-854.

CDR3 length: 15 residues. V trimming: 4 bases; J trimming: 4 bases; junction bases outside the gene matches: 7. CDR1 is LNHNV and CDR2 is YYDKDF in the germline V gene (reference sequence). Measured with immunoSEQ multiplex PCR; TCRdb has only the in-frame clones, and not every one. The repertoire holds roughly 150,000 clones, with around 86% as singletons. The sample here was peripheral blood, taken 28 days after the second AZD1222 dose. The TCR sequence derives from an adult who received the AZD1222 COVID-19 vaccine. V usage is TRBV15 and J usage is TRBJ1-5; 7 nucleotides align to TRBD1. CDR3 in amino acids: CATSKRDRENQPQHF. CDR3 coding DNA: TGTGCCACCAGCAAAAGGGACAGAGAAAATCAGCCCCAGCATTTT. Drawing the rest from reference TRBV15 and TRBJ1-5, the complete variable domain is DAMVIQNPRYQVTQFGKPVTLSCSQTLNHNVMYWYQQKSSQAPKLLFHYYDKDFNNEADTPDNFQSRRPNTSFCFLDIRSPGLGDTAMYLCATSKRDRENQPQHFGDGTRLSIL.